The 15 T cell receptor beta chains in this list originate from one sample, sequenced in a study of shared clonotypes between healthy human individuals. TCRdb keeps only in-frame clones here, not all; method: immunoSEQ multiplex PCR. The sample carries about 480,000 clones, 60% to 80% recorded once. The sequenced sample was PBMCs. The receptor set was obtained from a woman between 35 and 50 years old in good health. Some clones in this sample may be carry-over from other donors' samples.

The chain uses TRBV18 and TRBJ2-7, with D perhaps TRBD1 (6 bases). CDR1 is KGHSH and CDR2 is LQKENI in the germline V gene. The CDR3 has 13 amino acids. V lost 4 bases to trimming and J lost 3 bases, with 10 bases between them. CDR3 DNA: TGTGCCAGCTCACTTGACAGGCACTACGAGCAGTACTTC. Translating gives CASSLDRHYEQYF.

In its sample, this clone was seen a few times. The rearrangement uses TRBV28 and TRBJ1-4; no reliable D call. Per germline, CDR1 MDHEN and CDR2 SYDVKM. The CDR3 contains 19 residues. Trimming pared 6 bases from V and 8 bases from J, leaving 31 bases between. This CDR3 reads CASRLTPPGRSLMEEKLFF. The CDR3 coding sequence is TGTGCCAGCAGACTAACCCCCCCGGGCCGAAGCCTGATGGAGGAAAAACTGTTTTTT.

CDR3 region: CASSPMAGPQETQYF. CDR3 nucleotides: TGTGCCAGCTCACCAATGGCAGGGCCTCAAGAGACCCAGTACTTC. The chain couples TRBV18 to TRBJ2-5; weak D call: TRBD1 (5 bases). The V end was cut by 2 bases, the J end by 2 bases, with 12 bases between. Per the germline V gene, CDR1 is KGHSH and CDR2 is LQKENI. The CDR3 spans 15 residues.

The CDR3 coding sequence is TGTGCCAGCAGCGCGGCGACGGTAGGCCTCTCTGGGGCCAACGTCCTGACTTTC. Translated: CASSAATVGLSGANVLTF. The chain uses TRBV9 and TRBJ2-6; D is unclear. The CDR3 runs 18 residues. Germline V gene data show CDR1 as SGDLS and CDR2 as YYNGEE. The V end lost 3 bases, the J end lost 0 bases, and 16 bases lay between the germline ends.

This chain uses TRBV2 with TRBJ2-7, with D uncertain. This CDR3 has 12 residues. Trimming shortened V by 4 bases and J by 0 bases, and 4 bases separated the two germline ends. In germline, CDR1 is SNHLY, CDR2 FYNNEI. This CDR3 is CASSGGSYEQYF. CDR3 bases: TGTGCCAGCAGTGGTGGCTCCTACGAGCAGTACTTC.

Only a few counts were recorded for this clone. The chain recombines TRBV6-4 with TRBJ2-1; weak D call: TRBD2 (6 bases). This CDR3 region has 15 residues. Germline CDR1 is MRHNA and CDR2 is SNTAGT. Trimming pared 5 bases from V and 6 bases from J, leaving 17 bases between. CDR3 region: CASSQTPGASNEQFF. The CDR3 nucleotides are TGTGCCAGCAGTCAAACCCCGGGAGCTAGCAATGAGCAGTTCTTC.

The rearrangement joins TRBV5-6 to TRBJ2-7, with 15 bases fitting TRBD2. The J segment lost 7 bases and the V segment lost 3 bases, leaving 2 bases of the junction unmatched. The CDR3 has 14 amino acids. Germline V lookup: CDR1 SGHDT, CDR2 YYEEEE. This chain's CDR3 is CASSSGLAGGEQYF. The CDR3 DNA reads as TGTGCCAGCAGCTCGGGACTAGCGGGAGGTGAGCAGTACTTC.

This chain links TRBV4-2 with TRBJ2-1; possible D gene TRBD2, 5 bases. Trimming removed 0 bases at V and 0 bases at J, with 9 bases between. CDR3 length equals 16 residues. Germline V gene data show CDR1 as LGHNA and CDR2 as YNFKEQ. CDR3 sequence reads: CASSQDPGNSYNEQFF. The CDR3 DNA follows: TGTGCCAGCAGCCAAGATCCGGGGAACTCCTACAATGAGCAGTTCTTC.

This clone was seen only once. V is TRBV29-1 and J is TRBJ2-7; 15 nucleotides align to TRBD2. V shed 6 bases, J shed 4 bases, and the junction held 1 base outside the gene matches. The CDR3 covers 13 residues. Germline loops: CDR1 SQVTM, CDR2 ANQGSEA. Here the CDR3 reads CSVGTSGGYEQYF. The CDR3 bases are TGCAGCGTAGGGACTAGCGGGGGGTACGAGCAGTACTTC.

The chain links TRBV28 to TRBJ2-7; unclear D gene. V was shortened by 3 bases and J by 4 bases, with 10 bases between the two germline ends. This CDR3 region has 13 residues. Per the germline V gene, CDR1 is MDHEN and CDR2 is SYDVKM. The CDR3 DNA is TGTGCCAGCAGTTTGCAGGTTTCATACGAGCAGTACTTC. Protein: CASSLQVSYEQYF. The entire variable domain, with the rest obtained from reference TRBV28 and TRBJ2-7, is as follows: DVKVTQSSRYLVKRTGEKVFLECVQDMDHENMFWYRQDPGLGLRLIYFSYDVKMKEKGDIPEGYSVSREKKERFSLILESASTNQTSMYLCASSLQVSYEQYFGPGTRLTVT.

V and J are TRBV7-2 and TRBJ2-7, with D unresolved. Germline V gene data show CDR1 as SGHTA and CDR2 as FQGNSA. This CDR3 region has 13 residues. The germline V and J ends were trimmed by 3 bases and 2 bases, with 8 bases remaining between them. Here the CDR3 reads CASSLHPAYEQYF. CDR3 nucleotides: TGTGCCAGCAGCTTGCACCCAGCCTACGAGCAGTACTTC. Full variable domain (rest looked up from reference TRBV7-2 and TRBJ2-7): GAGVSQSPSNKVTEKGKDVELRCDPISGHTALYWYRQSLGQGLEFLIYFQGNSAPDKSGLPSDRFSAERTGGSVSTLTIQRTQQEDSAVYLCASSLHPAYEQYFGPGTRLTVT.

The DNA of the CDR3 is TGTGCCAGCAGCTTTCGTACCGAATACCTAACCTACGAGCAGTACTTC. This codes for CASSFRTEYLTYEQYF. The V gene is TRBV5-6, the J gene TRBJ2-7, with no clear D. The CDR3 loop spans 16 amino acids. The germline V gene encodes CDR1 SGHDT and CDR2 YYEEEE. Trimming removed 2 bases from V and 2 bases from J, with 17 bases in between.

This rearrangement joins TRBV6-1 to TRBJ2-1, with a weak D call TRBD1 (5 bases). Germline lookup yields CDR1 MNHNS and CDR2 SASEGT. The CDR3 has 13 amino acids. V was clipped by 4 bases and J by 8 bases, with 12 bases between them. The CDR3 sequence is CASSGQGRDEQFF. CDR3 coding DNA: TGTGCCAGCAGTGGTCAGGGTAGGGATGAGCAGTTCTTC.

V is TRBV9 and J is TRBJ1-3, with D unclear. Looked up from germline, CDR1 is SGDLS and CDR2 is YYNGEE. The V end was cut by 0 bases, the J end by 9 bases, with 10 bases between. CDR3 length equals 13 residues. The CDR3 protein is CASSVDGSATIYF. The CDR3 bases are TGTGCCAGCAGCGTAGATGGTTCCGCCACCATATATTTT.

To note about this clone: This clone may be a read error of a much larger clone one base away. Different DNA sequences within this sample yield the same CDR3. The chain has TRBV19 and TRBJ2-6; a possible D gene is TRBD1 (5 bases). Germline-derived CDR1 and CDR2 are LNHDA and SQIVND (reference sequence). CDR3 length equals 16 residues. The CDR3, as DNA: TGTGCCAGTAGTCCGGACGGTGCCTCTGGGGCCAACGTCCTGACCTTC. Residues: CASSPDGASGANVLTF.